Each of the 29 T cell receptor beta chains below was sequenced from the same sample in a study of cytomegalovirus exposure and HLA in healthy donors. The PCR contained 60 Vbeta and 13 Jbeta primers. Generated by immunoSEQ multiplex PCR, the TCRdb table keeps only in-frame clones and is missing some. The table lists about 94,000 clones, approximately 78% of them singletons, with 0.7% to 0.85% in the top ten. Sequenced sample: PBMCs. Source of these receptors: a woman in her sixties in good health and CMV-seronegative.

CDR3 nucleotide sequence: TGTGCCAGTAGTCCCCAGCGACGAGCGGGGGGTCACAATGAGCAGTTCTTC. This codes for CASSPQRRAGGHNEQFF. V and J are TRBV19 and TRBJ2-1, with 9 bases matching TRBD2. CDR1 is LNHDA and CDR2 is SQIVND in the germline V gene (reference sequence). V lost 5 bases to trimming and J lost 5 bases; unmatched junction nucleotides: 13. There are 17 residues in the CDR3.

This chain connects TRBV9 to TRBJ2-6; 9 bases fit TRBD1. V dropped 3 bases and J dropped 2; count of bases not matched to a gene: 12. The CDR3 covers 19 residues. Germline CDR1 SGDLS, CDR2 YYNGEE. In DNA, the CDR3 is TGTGCCAGCAGCGCAGGGGGACAGGGCCAAACGGCTGGGGCCAACGTCCTGACTTTC. Translated: CASSAGGQGQTAGANVLTF.

This sequence joins TRBV4-3 and TRBJ1-1; D gene uncertain. This CDR3 has 14 amino acids. Germline lookup yields CDR1 LGHNA and CDR2 YSLEER. The germline V and J ends were trimmed by 4 bases and 0 bases, with 9 bases remaining between them. CDR3 in DNA: TGCGCCAGCAGCCCACAGCCTATGAACACTGAAGCTTTCTTT. It specifies CASSPQPMNTEAFF.

The rearrangement uses TRBV4-1 and TRBJ2-2; 14 bases map to TRBD2. J lost 4 bases, V lost 3 bases, and 7 bases had no gene match. Germline V gene data show CDR1 as MGHRA and CDR2 as YSYEKL. The CDR3 runs 18 residues. The CDR3 DNA reads as TGCGCCAGCAGCCACCCAGGACTAGCGGGAGGAGGCACCGGGGAGCTGTTTTTT. Amino acid sequence: CASSHPGLAGGGTGELFF.

The chain uses TRBV6-5 and TRBJ2-2; D perhaps matches TRBD1 (6 bases). The CDR3 has 14 residues. Trimming removed 5 bases from V and 2 bases from J, with 9 bases in between. Germline V lookup: CDR1 MNHEY, CDR2 SVGAGI. The CDR3 DNA reads TGTGCCAGCAGTAACAGGGTTAACACCGGGGAGCTGTTTTTT. Protein sequence: CASSNRVNTGELFF.

This clone was seen only once. The chain has TRBV4-3 and TRBJ1-1; D unresolved. Germline CDR1 LGHNA, CDR2 YSLEER. The V end lost 0 bases, the J end lost 6 bases, and 14 bases lay between the germline ends. CDR3 length: 15 amino acids. The chain's CDR3 is CASSQDGSVASEAFF. As DNA, the CDR3 is TGCGCCAGCAGCCAAGATGGGTCTGTAGCTTCTGAAGCTTTCTTT.

The rearrangement links TRBV6-5 to TRBJ2-7; 9 nucleotides align to TRBD1. Germline values: CDR1 MNHEY, CDR2 SVGAGI. V was pared by 2 bases and J by 7 bases, with 3 bases of the junction left unmatched. The CDR3 runs to 13 residues. The CDR3 DNA reads as TGTGCCAGCAGTTACCGGGACAGGGAGGAGCAGTACTTC. Protein product: CASSYRDREEQYF.

Only a few counts were recorded for this clone. V is TRBV7-9 and J is TRBJ2-5, with D possibly being TRBD2 (5 bases). The germline V gene has CDR1 SEHNR and CDR2 FQNEAQ (reference sequence). The CDR3 has 15 residues. The V end lost 5 bases, the J end lost 1 base, and 14 bases lay between the germline ends. CDR3 sequence: CASSPRETVQETQYF. The DNA for the CDR3 is TGTGCCAGCAGCCCCCGGGAAACAGTCCAAGAGACCCAGTACTTC.

The chain joins TRBV6-6 to TRBJ2-7; D is perhaps TRBD2 (6 bases). Germline values: CDR1 MNHNY, CDR2 SVGAGI (reference sequence). The CDR3 is 14 amino acids. V was clipped by 2 bases and J by 7 bases, with 15 bases between them. CDR3 amino acids: CASSYERAGWEQYF. The DNA of the CDR3 is TGTGCCAGCAGTTACGAGCGGGCCGGATGGGAGCAGTACTTC.

This clone has a handful of counts. The chain couples TRBV5-1 to TRBJ1-1, with TRBD1 matching over 9 bases. CDR3 length: 16 residues. The J segment lost 0 bases and the V segment lost 4 bases, leaving 7 bases of the junction unmatched. In germline, CDR1 is SGHRS, CDR2 YFSETQ. Here the CDR3 reads CASSLIGTGLNTEAFF. The DNA for the CDR3 is TGCGCCAGCAGCCTAATCGGGACAGGGTTGAACACTGAAGCTTTCTTT. The full variable domain, completed using reference TRBV5-1 and TRBJ1-1, is KAGVTQTPRYLIKTRGQQVTLSCSPISGHRSVSWYQQTPGQGLQFLFEYFSETQRNKGNFPGRFSGRQFSNSRSEMNVSTLELGDSALYLCASSLIGTGLNTEAFFGQGTRLTVV.

The chain has TRBV29-1 and TRBJ1-1; D ambiguous. Germline CDR1 is SQVTM and CDR2 is ANQGSEA. Trimming removed 1 base at V and 1 base at J, with 10 bases between. This CDR3 has 14 residues. CDR3 sequence reads: CSVEGQAKNTEAFF. Written as DNA, the CDR3 is TGCAGCGTTGAAGGGCAGGCCAAGAACACTGAAGCTTTCTTT.

The rearrangement links TRBV9 to TRBJ2-3; a possible D gene is TRBD2 (6 bases). The CDR3 loop spans 15 amino acids. Germline loops: CDR1 SGDLS, CDR2 YYNGEE. The V gene lost 3 bases and the J gene lost 2 bases, with 13 bases spanning the gap. CDR3 residues: CASSAGDWITDTQYF. The CDR3 nucleotides are TGTGCCAGCAGCGCTGGGGACTGGATCACAGATACGCAGTATTTT.

The V call is TRBV29-1, the J call TRBJ1-5; a possible D gene is TRBD1 (5 bases). V lost 5 bases and J 4 bases, leaving 9 bases between the germline ends. This CDR3 contains 12 residues. The germline gives CDR1 SQVTM, CDR2 ANQGSEA. For the CDR3, the DNA is TGCAGCGTTTCGGGGGATAATCAGCCCCAGCATTTT. Translated: CSVSGDNQPQHF.

This clone was counted a single time. V usage is TRBV25-1 and J usage is TRBJ2-5; maybe TRBD1 (5 bases). The CDR3 is made up of 15 amino acids. V dropped 7 bases and J dropped 2 bases, with 17 bases sitting between them. Germline V gene data show CDR1 as MGHDK and CDR2 as SYGVNS. This CDR3 reads CASKNSKGLQETQYF. CDR3 coding DNA: TGTGCCAGCAAAAATTCTAAGGGGCTACAAGAGACCCAGTACTTC.

CDR3 sequence reads: CASSLATGVGEQYF. CDR3 coding DNA: TGCGCCAGCAGCTTGGCAACGGGGGTGGGGGAGCAGTACTTC. The chain uses TRBV5-1 and TRBJ2-7, with a tentative D call TRBD2 (6 bases). The V gene lost 0 bases and the J gene lost 7 bases, with 14 bases spanning the gap. The CDR3 is 14 amino acids. Germline V gene sequence: CDR1 SGHRS, CDR2 YFSETQ. The variable domain in full, with the rest retrieved from reference TRBV5-1 and TRBJ2-7, is KAGVTQTPRYLIKTRGQQVTLSCSPISGHRSVSWYQQTPGQGLQFLFEYFSETQRNKGNFPGRFSGRQFSNSRSEMNVSTLELGDSALYLCASSLATGVGEQYFGPGTRLTVT.

V gene TRBV6-5 combines with J gene TRBJ1-5, with D unresolved. Per the germline V gene, CDR1 is MNHEY and CDR2 is SVGAGI. Trimming shortened V by 6 bases and J by 0 bases, and 12 bases separated the two germline ends. This CDR3 region has 15 residues. The CDR3 protein is CASSPQWNSNQPQHF. Written as DNA, the CDR3 is TGTGCCAGCAGCCCACAGTGGAATAGCAATCAGCCCCAGCATTTT.

This clone was recorded only once. The CDR3 DNA reads TGTGCCAGCAGGGGGGAGAACACTGAAGCTTTCTTT. Translation gives CASRGENTEAFF. The rearrangement uses TRBV19 and TRBJ1-1; 7 nucleotides line up with TRBD1. Per germline, CDR1 LNHDA and CDR2 SQIVND (reference sequence). The J segment lost 1 base and the V segment lost 9 bases, leaving 2 bases of the junction unmatched. CDR3 length: 12 amino acids.

The V and J genes are TRBV11-2 and TRBJ1-1; the match to TRBD1 covers 7 bases. The CDR3 spans 16 residues. The junction had 6 bases not matched to a gene; V was cut back by 1 base and J by 1 base. CDR1 and CDR2 (germline): SGHAT, FQNNGV. This CDR3 reads CASSLGGTVQNTEAFF. The CDR3 region has the DNA TGTGCCAGCAGCTTAGGGGGGACAGTCCAGAACACTGAAGCTTTCTTT.

The chain employs TRBV27 and TRBJ2-5; D is perhaps TRBD2 (6 bases). The CDR3 is 15 amino acids. Trimming took 2 bases from V and 1 from J, leaving 11 bases between them. Germline lookup yields CDR1 MNHEY and CDR2 SMNVEV (reference sequence). The CDR3 is CASSLMAGTQETQYF. CDR3 nucleotides: TGTGCCAGCAGTTTAATGGCGGGGACCCAAGAGACCCAGTACTTC.

The gene calls are TRBV7-2 and TRBJ2-5; D is unclear. This CDR3 has 13 residues. Looked up from germline, CDR1 is SGHTA and CDR2 is FQGNSA. The V end was cut by 0 bases, the J end by 3 bases, with 5 bases between. The chain's CDR3 is CASSLAREETQYF. Written as DNA, the CDR3 is TGTGCCAGCAGCTTAGCTCGGGAAGAGACCCAGTACTTC.

This clone was counted only a few times. The chain links TRBV4-3 to TRBJ1-6; D not resolved. Between the trimmed V and J ends, which lost 0 bases and 0 bases, there was a span of 9 bases. Germline V gene sequence: CDR1 LGHNA, CDR2 YSLEER. CDR3 length: 17 residues. The CDR3: CASSQDLPGSYNSPLHF. The DNA for the CDR3 is TGCGCCAGCAGCCAAGATCTCCCGGGCTCCTATAATTCACCCCTCCACTTT.

The CDR3 sequence is CASSFSLAGVQQYF. DNA of the CDR3: TGTGCCAGCAGCTTCTCTCTAGCGGGAGTTCAGCAGTACTTC. The chain recombines TRBV5-6 with TRBJ2-7; 10 bases align to TRBD2. J gave up 8 bases and V 2 bases, and 7 bases lay outside the gene matches. Germline CDR1 reads SGHDT; CDR2 reads YYEEEE. The CDR3 totals 14 residues.

This clone was found once. This chain connects TRBV28 to TRBJ2-1; D not certain. Trimming removed 9 bases at V and 0 bases at J, with 15 bases between. The CDR3 has 15 residues. CDR1 MDHEN and CDR2 SYDVKM come from the germline V gene. Here the CDR3 DNA reads TGTGCCAGTACCCCAGGCGAAAGCTCCTACAATGAGCAGTTCTTC. Translating it yields CASTPGESSYNEQFF.

V is TRBV27 and J is TRBJ1-2; 8 bases agree with TRBD1. Trimming removed 6 bases from V and 4 bases from J; junction bases left unmatched: 4. Germline CDR1 MNHEY, CDR2 SMNVEV (reference sequence). The CDR3 spans 13 residues. Here the CDR3 DNA reads TGTGCCAGCAGCTTTACAGGGGGCTATGGCTACACCTTC. Translation: CASSFTGGYGYTF.

The J gene is TRBJ1-2, the V gene TRBV19; maybe TRBD1 (6 bases). V lost 7 bases to trimming and J lost 2 bases, with 14 bases between them. CDR1 LNHDA and CDR2 SQIVND come from the germline V gene (reference sequence). The CDR3 spans 14 residues. The CDR3 region is CASNTWTENYGYTF. CDR3 coding DNA: TGTGCCAGTAACACGTGGACAGAAAACTATGGCTACACCTTC.

The chain recombines TRBV7-2 with TRBJ2-5; 9 positions match TRBD2. CDR3 length equals 15 residues. CDR1 and CDR2 (germline): SGHTA, FQGNSA. V lost 6 bases and J lost 3; bases outside the gene matches: 8. The CDR3 spells CASRPPGLAKETQYF. CDR3 DNA: TGTGCCAGCAGACCCCCGGGACTAGCAAAAGAGACCCAGTACTTC.

Only a few counts were recorded for this clone. This chain uses TRBV5-8 with TRBJ1-5, with 8 bases fitting TRBD1. The CDR3 extends over 14 amino acids. The germline gives CDR1 SGHTS, CDR2 YDEGEE. V lost 3 bases to trimming and J lost 4 bases; unmatched junction nucleotides: 3. The CDR3: CASSWGQVNQPQHF. CDR3 DNA: TGTGCCAGCAGCTGGGGACAGGTAAATCAGCCCCAGCATTTT. Full variable domain (rest looked up from reference TRBV5-8 and TRBJ1-5): EAGVTQSPTHLIKTRGQQATLRCSPISGHTSVYWYQQALGLGLQFLLWYDEGEERNRGNFPPRFSGRQFPNYSSELNVNALELEDSALYLCASSWGQVNQPQHFGDGTRLSIL.

V usage is TRBV4-1 and J usage is TRBJ2-3, with 8 positions matching TRBD2. CDR1 MGHRA and CDR2 YSYEKL come from the germline V gene. The ends lost 0 bases at V and 2 bases at J; junction bases unmatched: 10. This CDR3 is 18 amino acids long. CDR3 in amino acids: CASSQDIGLAGFTDTQYF. CDR3 in DNA: TGCGCCAGCAGCCAAGATATAGGCCTAGCGGGTTTCACAGATACGCAGTATTTT.

The CDR3 is CATSSPRDNYEQYF. In nucleotides, the CDR3 is TGTGCCACCAGCAGTCCCCGGGACAACTACGAGCAGTACTTC. This rearrangement joins TRBV15 to TRBJ2-7, with a weak D call TRBD1 (6 bases). The V end was cut by 3 bases, the J end by 3 bases, with 12 bases between. The CDR3 loop spans 14 amino acids. Germline assignment: CDR1 LNHNV and CDR2 YYDKDF (reference sequence).